The rows below give T cell receptor beta chains drawn from one sample of a study of T cells in Graves' hyperthyroidism and ophthalmopathy. TCRdb processed the multiplex PCR reads anew with MiXCR; each CDR3 protein has one entry. This table has more than 650,000 distinct CDR3 sequences, 14% appearing once. The sequencing input was blood. The receptors were sampled from a woman aged 18-29 years with Graves' hyperthyroidism. Each CDR3 is given with its conserved first and last residue.

V,J,CDR3
TRBV7-2,TRBJ2-1,CASSLGGVLSIYEQFF
TRBV6-1,TRBJ1-1,CASRNSDLNTEAFF
TRBV4-1,TRBJ2-7,CASSQEVTSSYEQYF
TRBV2,TRBJ2-3,CASSHGTADTQYF
TRBV29-1,TRBJ1-1,CSVERETNTEAFF
TRBV2,TRBJ1-5,CASSEQGGPQHF
TRBV27,TRBJ1-6,CATSREVYNSPLHF
TRBV29-1,TRBJ2-1,CSAARGTGAYNEQFF
TRBV20-1,TRBJ2-3,CSARSFGGSEVWPSTDTQYF
TRBV5-5,TRBJ1-2,CASSFQQGVVYGYTF
TRBV7-6,TRBJ2-2,CASSFHAGSYTGELFF
TRBV27,TRBJ1-5,CASSYTFDQPQHF
TRBV20-1,TRBJ2-7,CSASSKRGTSYEQYF
TRBV13,TRBJ2-5,CASSPDREETQYF
TRBV11-2,TRBJ2-3,CASSPSGSDTDTQYF
TRBV24-1,TRBJ2-3,CATSDRGTPSLDTQYF
TRBV27,TRBJ1-1,CASRVFANTEAFF
TRBV11-2,TRBJ2-7,CASSPTGRLSYEQYF
TRBV11-3,TRBJ1-1,CASRRLTGFAFF
TRBV9,TRBJ1-2,CASSYTGGVYGYTF
TRBV4-2,TRBJ1-3,CASSPPAGYGNTIYF
TRBV2,TRBJ1-3,CASSVEGNPGNTIYF
TRBV20-1,TRBJ2-7,CSAPIAPGQGAYEQYF
TRBV11-1,TRBJ2-7,CASSVSSYEQYF
TRBV18,TRBJ2-7,CASSPSGLNEQYF
TRBV6-2/TRBV6-3,TRBJ2-6,CASSPHVGSGANVLTF
TRBV12-3/TRBV12-4,TRBJ2-3,CASSLVGTYTDTQYF
TRBV3-1,TRBJ1-2,CASSQGWGTDGYTF
TRBV20-1,TRBJ1-2,CSARFRGPSSNYGYTF
TRBV11-2,TRBJ2-1,CASSSLAMGGNEQFF
TRBV18,TRBJ1-5,CASSPPGGVDQPQHF
TRBV9,TRBJ1-6,CASSALTGNNSPLHF
TRBV18,TRBJ2-2,CASSPDLPTGELFF
TRBV12-3/TRBV12-4,TRBJ2-4,CASSLYSKAKNIQYF
TRBV6-1,TRBJ1-1,CASSEFPFHRGEAPTEAFF
TRBV29-1,TRBJ2-2,CSVLAGANTGELFF
TRBV7-2,TRBJ2-3,CASSLGLAGVFTDTQYF
TRBV7-9,TRBJ2-5,CASSLVSVTGVKETQYF
TRBV6-2/TRBV6-3,TRBJ2-7,CASSYSMTAGGFYEQYF
TRBV5-1,TRBJ2-1,CASSLGQGVSYNEQFF
TRBV7-9,TRBJ1-1,CASSRSGTVMNTEAFF
TRBV30,TRBJ1-3,CAWTWTFSSGNTIYF
TRBV2,TRBJ1-1,CASSDWGGVTEAFF
TRBV28,TRBJ2-7,CASSLPQYEQYF
TRBV29-1,TRBJ1-1,CSVEAYFGNTEAFF
TRBV2,TRBJ1-4,CASWTGLDGATNEKLFF
TRBV4-3,TRBJ1-4,CASSQVFSGEKLFF
TRBV11-2,TRBJ2-3,CASSSGTTTHSGRFSDTQYF
TRBV19,TRBJ2-7,CASSITGGVSYEQYF
TRBV12-3/TRBV12-4,TRBJ1-5,CASSLLSNQPQHF
TRBV20-1,TRBJ2-7,CSVTTGRGTYEQYF
TRBV2,TRBJ1-5,CASWDTSNQPQHF
TRBV20-1,TRBJ2-5,CSARGLAGQQETQYF
TRBV10-3,TRBJ2-1,CAISEPGASPHYNEQFF
TRBV4-1,TRBJ2-4,CASSQEATRRNDIQYF
TRBV7-9,TRBJ2-1,CASSLFPGQGVPTDEQFF